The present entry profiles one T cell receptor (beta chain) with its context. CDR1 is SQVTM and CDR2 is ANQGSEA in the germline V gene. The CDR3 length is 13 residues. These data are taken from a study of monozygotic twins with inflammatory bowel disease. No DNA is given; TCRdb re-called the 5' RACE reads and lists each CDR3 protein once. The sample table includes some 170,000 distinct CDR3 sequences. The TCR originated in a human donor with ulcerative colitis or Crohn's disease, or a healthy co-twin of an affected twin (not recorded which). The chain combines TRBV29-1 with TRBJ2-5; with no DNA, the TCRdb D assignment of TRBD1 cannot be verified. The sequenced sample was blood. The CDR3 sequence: CSVAQGSQETQYF.